This T cell receptor beta chain emerged from a study of spatial heterogeneity in lung cancer. As to time point: sample taken at primary tumor resection. The donor group consisted of around 66 patients who had untreated, early-stage non-small cell lung cancer. Sequencing of whole RNA from tumor, nontumor lung or frozen PBMC involved no sorting. Germline V gene lookup returns CDR1 MNHEY and CDR2 SVGEGT. Between the trimmed V and J ends, which lost 6 bases and 6 bases, there was a span of 20 bases. This CDR3 contains 16 residues. TCR cDNA molecules each had a unique molecular identifier. TCRdb processed the 5' RACE reads anew with MiXCR; each CDR3 protein has one entry. The table shows under 9,500 distinct CDR3 sequences, with approximately 7.8% occurring only once. Study-wide results and limits: The study found that expanded intratumoral alpha and beta TCR counts tracked tumor mutation counts.

This clonotype is categorized as medium-sized. Its antigen is currently unknown. With the library built for alpha chains, this beta chain is off target and its frequency is not meaningful. Sequences were derived from lung tumor tissue, sampled at surgery. V usage is TRBV6-2 or TRBV6-3 and J usage is TRBJ2-2; D perhaps matches TRBD1 (6 bases). The receptor's source is a male donor with early-stage non-small cell lung cancer. The CDR3 region has the DNA TGTGCCAGCAGGTCCAGGGGCGCGAGTCTCTCCGGGGAGCTGTTTTTT. Translating it yields CASRSRGASLSGELFF.